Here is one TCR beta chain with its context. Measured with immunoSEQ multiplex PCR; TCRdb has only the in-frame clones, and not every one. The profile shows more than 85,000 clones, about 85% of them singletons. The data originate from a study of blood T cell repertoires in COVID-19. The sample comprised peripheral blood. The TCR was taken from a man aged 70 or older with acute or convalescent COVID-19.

The CDR3 loop is CASSQVKTGGDEKLFF. The CDR3 region has the DNA TGCGCCAGCAGCCAAGTAAAGACAGGGGGAGATGAAAAACTGTTTTTT. The gene calls are TRBV4-1 and TRBJ1-4, with 9 positions matching TRBD1. Germline V gives CDR1 MGHRA, CDR2 YSYEKL. V lost 1 base and J lost 6; bases outside the gene matches: 6. The CDR3 has 16 residues.